The 27 T cell receptor beta chains below all came from one sample that was sequenced in a study of shared clonotypes between healthy human individuals. The protocol was immunoSEQ multiplex PCR, while the TCRdb copy is restricted to in-frame clones and leaves out a portion. The repertoire has approximately 940,000 clones, 70% to 85% of them found once; the top ten carry about 1.5%. The sequenced sample was memory CD4+ T cells sorted from blood. Subset meaning: CD45RA-negative fraction. These receptors all stem from a man in his late teens or twenties in good health.

V is TRBV5-4 and J is TRBJ2-2; 7 bases line up with TRBD2. The CDR3 contains 14 residues. Germline V gene sequence: CDR1 SGHNT, CDR2 YYREEE (reference sequence). Losses at the gene ends were 3 bases for V and 4 bases for J; bases not matched to a gene: 3. CDR3 nucleotides: TGTGCCAGCAGCTCCGGGACTACCACCGGGGAGCTGTTTTTT. This sequence encodes CASSSGTTTGELFF.

V usage is TRBV19 and J usage is TRBJ2-5; D might be TRBD1 (6 bases). Trimming took 7 bases from V and 2 from J, leaving 20 bases between them. The CDR3 sequence is 16 residues long. Germline loops: CDR1 LNHDA, CDR2 SQIVND (reference sequence). Written as DNA, the CDR3 is TGTGCCAGTACCAGCCACAGGGCAGAGGATCAAGAGACCCAGTACTTC. Protein: CASTSHRAEDQETQYF.

J is TRBJ1-1 and V is TRBV10-2; D uncertain. The CDR3 covers 15 residues. Trimming removed 0 bases from V and 2 bases from J, with 10 bases in between. Germline CDR1 and CDR2: WSHSY and SAAADI. The CDR3 is CASSESRVGNTEAFF. The CDR3 DNA reads TGCGCCAGCAGTGAGTCAAGGGTGGGAAACACTGAAGCTTTCTTT.

This chain uses TRBV6-5 with TRBJ1-2; the D is unclear. The CDR3 runs to 15 residues. Trimming left V 0 bases short and J 5 bases short, with 13 bases between. CDR1 and CDR2 from the germline V gene are MNHEY and SVGAGI. Here the CDR3 reads CASSYSPEALYGYTF. CDR3 sequence (DNA): TGTGCCAGCAGTTACTCGCCAGAGGCTCTTTATGGCTACACCTTC.

Ten or more counts support this clone. V usage is TRBV7-2 and J usage is TRBJ1-6, with D unclear. The germline CDR1 and CDR2 sequences are SGHTA and FQGNSA. The CDR3 has 16 amino acids. The V end lost 0 bases, the J end lost 10 bases, and 16 bases lay between the germline ends. The CDR3 region is CASSLALQQDGSPLHF. The CDR3 nucleotides are TGTGCCAGCAGCTTAGCTTTGCAGCAGGATGGATCACCCCTCCACTTT.

V gene TRBV4-1 combines with J gene TRBJ1-2; unclear D gene. From germline, CDR1 is MGHRA and CDR2 YSYEKL. This CDR3 has 16 residues. Trimming stripped 4 bases from V and 1 base from J, with 16 bases between. In nucleotides, the CDR3 is TGCGCCAGCAGCCGGGAACGGGCAGCTAATAACTATGGCTACACCTTC. Residues: CASSRERAANNYGYTF.

This clone came up a few times. The chain recombines TRBV4-1 with TRBJ2-3; 9 nucleotides align to TRBD2. Germline CDR1 is MGHRA and CDR2 is YSYEKL. The V and J ends lost 0 bases and 8 bases, in that order; junction bases with no gene match: 9. The CDR3 length is 16 residues. The CDR3 DNA reads as TGCGCCAGCAGCCAAGACCTGGCGGGAGGGCCGGTTACGCAGTATTTT. Its protein product is CASSQDLAGGPVTQYF.

The gene calls are TRBV7-2 and TRBJ1-2, with D possibly matching TRBD1 (6 bases). CDR1 is SGHTA, CDR2 FQGNSA, per germline. The CDR3 extends over 14 amino acids. The ends were cut back, 5 bases at V and 2 bases at J, with 12 bases in the middle. The CDR3 reads CASSTGQGNYGYTF. DNA for the CDR3: TGTGCCAGCAGCACCGGGCAGGGGAACTATGGCTACACCTTC.

J is TRBJ1-3 and V is TRBV10-2; D uncertain. The germline V gene encodes CDR1 WSHSY and CDR2 SAAADI. The CDR3 is made up of 15 amino acids. The germline V and J ends were trimmed by 2 bases and 0 bases, with 8 bases remaining between them. CDR3 sequence reads: CASSEEGASGNTIYF. CDR3 DNA: TGCGCCAGCAGTGAGGAGGGAGCCTCTGGAAACACCATATATTTT.

The genes are TRBV10-3 and TRBJ1-5; 9 bases line up with TRBD1. Looked up from germline, CDR1 is ENHRY and CDR2 is SYGVKD. The length of the CDR3 is 13 residues. Losses at the gene ends were 11 bases for V and 5 bases for J; bases not matched to a gene: 7. As DNA, the CDR3 is TGTGCCTCACAGGGGGCGCGAGATCAGCCCCAGCATTTT. This encodes CASQGARDQPQHF.

The chain combines TRBV7-9 with TRBJ2-7; the D gene is possibly TRBD2 (6 bases). The CDR3 loop spans 13 amino acids. Trimming shortened V by 7 bases and J by 0 bases, and 10 bases separated the two germline ends. Germline CDR1 SEHNR, CDR2 FQNEAQ (reference sequence). DNA for the CDR3: TGTGCCAGCACCTCTAGCGTCTCCTACGAGCAGTACTTC. The encoded protein is CASTSSVSYEQYF.

About this clone: With only one base between it and a far larger clone, this is likely a read error. Other DNA sequences from this sample encode an identical CDR3 as well. The V and J genes are TRBV28 and TRBJ1-1; D perhaps matches TRBD1 (6 bases). Germline V CDR1 and CDR2: MDHEN, SYDVKM. CDR3 size: 11 residues. The CDR3 DNA reads as TGTGCCAGCAGTTCGACAGGTGAAGCTTTTTTT. This gives the protein CASSSTGEAFF.

The chain uses TRBV29-1 and TRBJ1-4; tentatively, D is TRBD1 (5 bases). CDR3 size: 14 residues. V dropped 6 bases and J dropped 2 bases, with 13 bases sitting between them. The germline V gene has CDR1 SQVTM and CDR2 ANQGSEA. DNA for the CDR3: TGCAGCGTGCGGGCAGGGTCTACTAATGAAAAACTGTTTTTT. This sequence encodes CSVRAGSTNEKLFF. Together with reference TRBV29-1 and TRBJ1-4, the CDR3 gives the full variable domain: SAVISQKPSRDICQRGTSLTIQCQVDSQVTMMFWYRQQPGQSLTLIATANQGSEATYESGFVIDKFPISRPNLTFSTLTVSNMSPEDSSIYLCSVRAGSTNEKLFFGSGTQLSVL.

V usage is TRBV5-1 and J usage is TRBJ2-1, with D perhaps matching TRBD1 or TRBD2 (6 bases each). V was pared by 3 bases and J by 5 bases, with 15 bases between. The CDR3 extends over 15 amino acids. CDR1 is SGHRS and CDR2 is YFSETQ in the germline V gene. The CDR3 bases are TGCGCCAGCAGCTGGGGGGCTAGAGGGAACAATGAGCAGTTCTTC. Its protein product is CASSWGARGNNEQFF.

This chain connects TRBV6-1 to TRBJ1-3; D perhaps matches TRBD1 (5 bases). The V and J ends lost 6 bases and 0 bases respectively, with 9 bases between them. Germline-derived CDR1 and CDR2 are MNHNS and SASEGT. The CDR3 totals 14 residues. CDR3 bases: TGTGCCAGCAGCGACAGCAGCTCTGGAAACACCATATATTTT. Translating it yields CASSDSSSGNTIYF.

The J gene is TRBJ2-1, the V gene TRBV29-1, with 8 bases lining up with TRBD2. This CDR3 is built from 19 residues. V trimming: 5 bases; J trimming: 0 bases; junction bases outside the gene matches: 18. Germline CDR1 SQVTM, CDR2 ANQGSEA. The CDR3 nucleotides read TGCAGCGTTCCGGGGGCTAGCGGGCCTCTGGTGGGCTCCTACAATGAGCAGTTCTTC. This gives the protein CSVPGASGPLVGSYNEQFF.

The V and J genes are TRBV6-6 and TRBJ2-3; D not certain. Germline CDR1 is MNHNY and CDR2 is SVGAGI (reference sequence). This CDR3 is built from 11 residues. Trimming pared 6 bases from V and 2 bases from J, leaving 3 bases between. The CDR3 is CASRTTDTQYF. The DNA of the CDR3 is TGTGCCAGCAGAACCACAGATACGCAGTATTTT.

V and J are TRBV7-2 and TRBJ2-5; 7 positions match TRBD2. CDR1 and CDR2 from the germline V gene are SGHTA and FQGNSA. V was pared by 5 bases and J by 5 bases, with 11 bases of the junction left unmatched. This CDR3 is built from 15 residues. CDR3 in amino acids: CASSLGTINVETQYF. CDR3 DNA sequence: TGTGCCAGCAGCCTAGGGACTATTAATGTGGAGACCCAGTACTTC.

This rearrangement joins TRBV30 to TRBJ1-4, with D unresolved. This CDR3 has 17 amino acids. Germline V gene lookup returns CDR1 GTSNPN and CDR2 SVGIG (reference sequence). Trimming removed 5 bases at V and 4 bases at J, with 23 bases between. As DNA, the CDR3 is TGTGCCTGGGATGGCAGTAGGGTGGCCTTCGGTAATGAAAAACTGTTTTTT. It specifies CAWDGSRVAFGNEKLFF.

This clone was seen once. This chain links TRBV29-1 with TRBJ2-7; the D gene could be TRBD1 or TRBD2 (6 bases each). Trimming left V 0 bases short and J 6 bases short, with 18 bases between. CDR3 length: 15 amino acids. CDR1 and CDR2 (germline): SQVTM, ANQGSEA. CDR3 region: CSVEDGGLDPLEQYF. The DNA of the CDR3 is TGCAGCGTTGAAGATGGGGGGCTAGACCCTCTCGAGCAGTACTTC.

The J gene is TRBJ2-3, the V gene TRBV29-1; D is perhaps TRBD2 (5 bases). The V end lost 3 bases, the J end lost 4 bases, and 11 bases lay between the germline ends. Germline assignment: CDR1 SQVTM and CDR2 ANQGSEA. This CDR3 contains 13 residues. The CDR3 loop reads CSVEPAAPDTQYF. The CDR3 DNA sequence: TGCAGCGTTGAGCCAGCGGCGCCAGATACGCAGTATTTT.

J is TRBJ2-7 and V is TRBV5-4; 9 nucleotides align to TRBD2. This CDR3 is built from 15 residues. With 0 bases clipped from V and 7 bases from J, the junction kept 8 bases outside the gene matches. CDR1 and CDR2 (germline): SGHNT, YYREEE (reference sequence). This CDR3 is CASSLVASGIYEQYF. CDR3 bases: TGTGCCAGCAGCTTGGTAGCTAGCGGGATATATGAGCAGTACTTC.

The chain joins TRBV4-2 to TRBJ2-4, with TRBD2 as a possible D gene (5 bases). Trimming stripped 4 bases from V and 6 bases from J, with 19 bases between. Germline V gene sequence: CDR1 LGHNA, CDR2 YNFKEQ. There are 16 residues in the CDR3. The CDR3 nucleotides are TGTGCCAGCAGCCCTGGAGGTGGGAAAACGGGAAACATTCAGTACTTC. The encoded protein is CASSPGGGKTGNIQYF.

This clone appeared a few times. The chain combines TRBV7-9 with TRBJ1-6; TRBD1 aligns across 7 bases. The CDR3 is 14 residues long. V dropped 6 bases and J dropped 5; count of bases not matched to a gene: 4. Germline CDR1 reads SEHNR; CDR2 reads FQNEAQ (reference sequence). Written as DNA, the CDR3 is TGTGCCAGCAGGCGCACAGGGGATAATTCACCCCTCCACTTT. This sequence encodes CASRRTGDNSPLHF.

The chain is built from TRBV30 and TRBJ2-1; 13 nucleotides match TRBD2. CDR3 length: 18 residues. Germline CDR1 GTSNPN, CDR2 SVGIG (reference sequence). With 2 bases clipped from V and 9 bases from J, the junction kept 16 bases outside the gene matches. The CDR3 protein is CAWSPTGQGLAGVPEQFF. In DNA, the CDR3 is TGTGCCTGGAGTCCAACAGGACAAGGACTAGCGGGAGTGCCTGAGCAGTTCTTC.

The CDR3 loop reads CASSKRSTDYNEQFF. The CDR3 DNA is TGTGCCAGCAGTAAAAGATCGACAGACTACAATGAGCAGTTCTTC. This sequence joins TRBV2 and TRBJ2-1; a possible D gene is TRBD1 (5 bases). The CDR3 extends over 15 amino acids. V lost 5 bases and J 3 bases, leaving 14 bases between the germline ends. CDR1 is SNHLY, CDR2 FYNNEI, per germline.

As regards this clone: Other DNA sequences in this specimen translate into the identical CDR3. V gene TRBV30 combines with J gene TRBJ1-4; D possibly corresponds to TRBD1 (6 bases). V dropped 0 bases and J dropped 8 bases, with 10 bases sitting between them. This CDR3 has 13 amino acids. Per the germline V gene, CDR1 is GTSNPN and CDR2 is SVGIG (reference sequence). CDR3 in amino acids: CAWSVQGGEKLFF. The CDR3 DNA reads as TGTGCCTGGAGTGTACAGGGTGGGGAAAAACTGTTTTTT.